In this sample, the clone carrying this T cell receptor beta chain turned up many times. TCRdb reprocessed the PCR reads via MiXCR and lists one record per CDR3 protein. The sample lists more than 300,000 distinct CDR3 sequences, 20% to 25% occurring once. This specimen comes from a study of molecular identifiers for immune sequencing clone quantification. CDR1 and CDR2 from the germline V gene are SGDLS and YYNGEE. Trimming took 1 base from V and 3 from J, leaving 14 bases between them. This CDR3 region has 16 residues. This receptor was taken from a human donor in good health. Some libraries in this study had Jurkat cell RNA spiked in. The sample was naive CD8+ T cells from blood, with Jurkat cell RNA spiked in. Described subset: FACS-sorted CD8+CD4-CCR7+CD45RA+ naive T cells. The chain couples TRBV9 to TRBJ2-4; tentative D call: TRBD2 (5 bases). The CDR3 DNA sequence: TGTGCCAGCAGCGTACAAGCCGGGGTAGGCAAAAACATTCAGTACTTC. As protein: CASSVQAGVGKNIQYF. Based on the CDR3 plus reference TRBV9 and TRBJ2-4, the full variable domain is DSGVTQTPKHLITATGQRVTLRCSPRSGDLSVYWYQQSLDQGLQFLIQYYNGEERAKGNILERFSAQQFPDLHSELNLSSLELGDSALYFCASSVQAGVGKNIQYFGAGTRLSVL.